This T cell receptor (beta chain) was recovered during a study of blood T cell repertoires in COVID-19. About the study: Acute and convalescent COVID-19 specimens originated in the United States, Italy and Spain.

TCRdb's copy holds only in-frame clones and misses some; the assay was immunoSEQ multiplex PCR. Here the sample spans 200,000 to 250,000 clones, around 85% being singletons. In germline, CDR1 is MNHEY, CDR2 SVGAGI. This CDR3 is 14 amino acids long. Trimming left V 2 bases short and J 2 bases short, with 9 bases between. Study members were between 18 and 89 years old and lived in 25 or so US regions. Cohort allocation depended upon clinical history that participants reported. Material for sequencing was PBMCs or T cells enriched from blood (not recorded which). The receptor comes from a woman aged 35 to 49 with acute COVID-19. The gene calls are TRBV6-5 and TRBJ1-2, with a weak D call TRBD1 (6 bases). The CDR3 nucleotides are TGTGCCAGCAGTTACGGGACAACGAACTATGGCTACACCTTC. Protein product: CASSYGTTNYGYTF.